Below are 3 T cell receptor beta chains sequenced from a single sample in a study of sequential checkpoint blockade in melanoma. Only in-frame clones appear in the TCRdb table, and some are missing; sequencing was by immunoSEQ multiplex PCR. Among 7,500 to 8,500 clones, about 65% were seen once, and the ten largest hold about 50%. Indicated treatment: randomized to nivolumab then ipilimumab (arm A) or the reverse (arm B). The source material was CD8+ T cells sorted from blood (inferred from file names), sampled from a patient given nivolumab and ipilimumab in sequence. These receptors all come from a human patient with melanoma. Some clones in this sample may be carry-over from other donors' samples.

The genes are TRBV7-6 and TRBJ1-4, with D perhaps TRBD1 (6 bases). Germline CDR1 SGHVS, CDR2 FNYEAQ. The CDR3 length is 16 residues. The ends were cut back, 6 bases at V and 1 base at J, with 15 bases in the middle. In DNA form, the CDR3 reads TGTGCCAGCAGGGGAAACAGGGCTTTAACTAATGAAAAACTGTTTTTT. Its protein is CASRGNRALTNEKLFF.

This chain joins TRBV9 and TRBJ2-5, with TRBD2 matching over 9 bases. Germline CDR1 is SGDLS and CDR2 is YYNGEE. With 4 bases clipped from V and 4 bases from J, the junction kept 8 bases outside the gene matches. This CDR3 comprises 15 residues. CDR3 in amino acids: CASSFSGGLGETQYF. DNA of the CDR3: TGTGCCAGCAGCTTTAGCGGGGGTTTGGGAGAGACCCAGTACTTC.

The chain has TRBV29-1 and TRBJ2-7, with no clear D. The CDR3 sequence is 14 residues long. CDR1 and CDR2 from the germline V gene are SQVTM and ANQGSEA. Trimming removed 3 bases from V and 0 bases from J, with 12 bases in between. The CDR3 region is CSVEFHEASYEQYF. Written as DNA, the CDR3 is TGCAGCGTTGAGTTTCATGAGGCCTCCTACGAGCAGTACTTC.